The 28 T cell receptor beta chains below were found in one sample sequenced in a study of early T cells in non-severe SARS-CoV-2 infection. TCRdb ran MiXCR on the 5' RACE reads and lists one entry per CDR3 protein. The sample lists 45,000 to 60,000 distinct CDR3 sequences; roughly 8.4% were seen once. The sequenced sample consisted of whole blood. The receptor source for this set is an adult who was a healthcare worker with PCR-confirmed SARS-CoV-2 infection or an uninfected control (not recorded which).

This clonotype has a count of ten or more. The chain recombines TRBV6-4 with TRBJ2-1; D is uncertain. Germline CDR1 reads MRHNA; CDR2 reads SNTAGT. The CDR3 extends over 13 amino acids. Deletions cut 0 bases from V and 8 bases from J, with 8 bases between. CDR3 DNA sequence: TGTGCCAGCAGTGACTCCTTGGCTGATGAGCAGTTCTTC. Amino acid sequence: CASSDSLADEQFF.

In this sample, this clonotype turned up a few times. The genes are TRBV6-5 and TRBJ2-6, with D unclear. Germline CDR1 is MNHEY and CDR2 is SVGAGI. V lost 6 bases to trimming and J lost 4 bases, with 7 bases between them. The CDR3 sequence is 13 residues long. The CDR3 DNA reads as TGTGCCAGCAGAGTGACAGGGGCCAACGTCCTGACTTTC. Its translation is CASRVTGANVLTF.

This clonotype was detected only a few times. The rearrangement joins TRBV28 to TRBJ2-7; D possibly corresponds to TRBD1 (5 bases). CDR1 and CDR2 from the germline V gene are MDHEN and SYDVKM. CDR3 length: 16 residues. The V end lost 6 bases, the J end lost 2 bases, and 20 bases lay between the germline ends. The CDR3 is CASSDLRAGSAYEQYF. CDR3 DNA sequence: TGTGCCAGCAGCGACCTCCGGGCAGGGTCAGCCTACGAGCAGTACTTC.

This clonotype was counted many times. The rearrangement links TRBV29-1 to TRBJ2-3, with D perhaps TRBD1 (5 bases). The CDR3 totals 13 residues. The V end lost 7 bases, the J end lost 2 bases, and 13 bases lay between the germline ends. Germline V gene sequence: CDR1 SQVTM, CDR2 ANQGSEA. The CDR3 region has the DNA TGCAGCGGCCGAACAGGAAACACAGATACGCAGTATTTT. Translation gives CSGRTGNTDTQYF.

The rearrangement joins TRBV5-1 to TRBJ2-1, with a possible D match to TRBD1 (6 bases). The CDR3 extends over 11 amino acids. Trimming removed 5 bases at V and 7 bases at J, with 7 bases between. Germline values: CDR1 SGHRS, CDR2 YFSETQ. The chain's CDR3 is CASRRGNEQFF. For the CDR3, the DNA is TGCGCCAGCAGGAGGGGGAATGAGCAGTTCTTC.

This clonotype occurred a few times. This CDR3 reads CASSSQKLNEKLFF. The CDR3 DNA is TGCGCCAGCAGCTCCCAAAAACTTAATGAAAAACTGTTTTTT. The rearrangement links TRBV5-1 to TRBJ1-4, with D unresolved. The CDR3 extends over 14 amino acids. V was shortened by 3 bases and J by 4 bases, with 10 bases between the two germline ends. The germline V gene encodes CDR1 SGHRS and CDR2 YFSETQ.

This clonotype was counted ten times or more. This chain uses TRBV11-2 with TRBJ2-3; no clear D gene. The V end was cut by 5 bases, the J end by 0 bases, with 18 bases between. CDR3 length: 17 residues. Germline-derived CDR1 and CDR2 are SGHAT and FQNNGV. The CDR3 nucleotides are TGTGCCAGCAGCCCCAGAATAGCAGTTACTAGCACAGATACGCAGTATTTT. It is translated as CASSPRIAVTSTDTQYF. Complete variable domain (other parts from reference TRBV11-2 and TRBJ2-3): EAGVAQSPRYKIIEKRQSVAFWCNPISGHATLYWYQQILGQGPKLLIQFQNNGVVDDSQLPKDRFSAERLKGVDSTLKIQPAKLEDSAVYLCASSPRIAVTSTDTQYFGPGTRLTVL.

In the case of this clonotype: At one of its ends the junction is not consistent with the germline gene, which may arise from a read error. The rearrangement links TRBV5-1 to TRBJ2-5; D may be TRBD1 (5 bases). Germline V gene data show CDR1 as SGHRS and CDR2 as YFSETQ. The CDR3 sequence is 13 residues long. The CDR3 sequence: CASARQLQEAQYF. CDR3 bases: TGCGCCAGCGCTCGACAGCTTCAAGAGGCCCAGTACTTC.

V is TRBV7-2 and J is TRBJ2-7; 10 nucleotides match TRBD1. CDR3 length: 14 amino acids. From germline, CDR1 is SGHTA and CDR2 FQGNSA. V gave up 7 bases and J gave up 6 bases; unmatched junction bases: 9. CDR3 nucleotide sequence: TGTGCCAGCATGCCGGGGACAGGGGCGCGCGAGCAGTACTTC. As protein: CASMPGTGAREQYF.

This clonotype was counted ten times or more. This rearrangement joins TRBV29-1 to TRBJ2-1; either TRBD1 or TRBD2 may supply D (5 bases each). The CDR3 runs 14 residues. Germline loops: CDR1 SQVTM, CDR2 ANQGSEA. Trimming stripped 5 bases from V and 5 bases from J, with 16 bases between. CDR3 sequence (DNA): TGCAGCGTTTCGGGAATCTTGACAGACAATGAGCAGTTCTTC. Its translation: CSVSGILTDNEQFF.

The chain employs TRBV30 and TRBJ1-2; D possibly corresponds to TRBD1 (5 bases). CDR1 is GTSNPN and CDR2 is SVGIG in the germline V gene (reference sequence). The V gene lost 2 bases and the J gene lost 4 bases, with 11 bases spanning the gap. The CDR3 is 13 residues long. CDR3 DNA sequence: TGTGCCTGGAGTTTGGGGGAATTCTATGGCTACACCTTC. Translating gives CAWSLGEFYGYTF.

This clonotype was detected ten times or more. The chain employs TRBV5-1 and TRBJ2-1; 9 nucleotides align to TRBD1. The CDR3 runs to 14 residues. CDR1 and CDR2 from the germline V gene are SGHRS and YFSETQ. V dropped 0 bases and J dropped 14; count of bases not matched to a gene: 9. CDR3 loop: CASSLGPGQGIKFF. The CDR3, as DNA: TGCGCCAGCAGCTTGGGCCCCGGACAGGGGATAAAGTTCTTC.

This clonotype was recorded a few times. This chain uses TRBV5-4 with TRBJ1-1; D is unresolved. Germline V gives CDR1 SGHNT, CDR2 YYREEE (reference sequence). CDR3 length: 15 amino acids. With 1 base removed from V and 7 bases from J, the gap between germline ends came to 17 bases. In DNA, the CDR3 is TGTGCCAGCAGCTTGAAGGGCGGCAGTGAATATGAAGCTTTCTTT. Its protein product is CASSLKGGSEYEAFF.

This clonotype was observed at least ten times. V and J are TRBV2 and TRBJ1-6; 8 nucleotides line up with TRBD1. Trimming cost V 4 bases and J 8 bases; bases outside gene matches: 7. Germline values: CDR1 SNHLY, CDR2 FYNNEI. This CDR3 contains 15 residues. The CDR3: CASSARTGQYSPLHF. The CDR3 DNA reads as TGTGCCAGCAGTGCACGGACAGGGCAATATTCACCCCTCCACTTT.

V gene TRBV18 combines with J gene TRBJ2-1, with TRBD1 matching 9 bases. V lost 3 bases and J lost 8; bases outside the gene matches: 8. The CDR3 length is 15 residues. Germline CDR1 reads KGHSH; CDR2 reads LQKENI. The DNA of the CDR3 is TGTGCCAGCTCACCCCAATGGGACAGGGCAGATGAGCAGTTCTTC. Residues: CASSPQWDRADEQFF.

This clonotype was seen only a few times. The gene calls are TRBV27 and TRBJ2-4, with TRBD2 matching over 8 bases. The germline V gene encodes CDR1 MNHEY and CDR2 SMNVEV (reference sequence). V lost 7 bases to trimming and J lost 4 bases; unmatched junction nucleotides: 6. The CDR3 extends over 14 amino acids. CDR3 amino acids: CASNTSGPKNIQYF. CDR3 bases: TGTGCCAGCAATACTAGCGGCCCTAAAAACATTCAGTACTTC.

This clonotype was counted a few times. The chain carries TRBV18 and TRBJ2-1; D unclear. The V end was cut by 3 bases, the J end by 5 bases, with 14 bases between. Germline V CDR1 and CDR2: KGHSH, LQKENI. There are 15 residues in the CDR3. The CDR3 DNA follows: TGTGCCAGCTCACCCCTGGGAACCTGGGACAATGAGCAGTTCTTC. Its translation: CASSPLGTWDNEQFF. Drawing the rest from reference TRBV18 and TRBJ2-1, the complete variable domain is NAGVMQNPRHLVRRRGQEARLRCSPMKGHSHVYWYRQLPEEGLKFMVYLQKENIIDESGMPKERFSAEFPKEGPSILRIQQVVRGDSAAYFCASSPLGTWDNEQFFGPGTRLTVL.

This clonotype was seen repeatedly, ten times or more. The chain has TRBV2 and TRBJ2-1; D unresolved. Between the trimmed V and J ends, which lost 6 bases and 6 bases, there was a span of 6 bases. CDR1 is SNHLY and CDR2 is FYNNEI in the germline V gene. This CDR3 is built from 11 residues. The CDR3 nucleotides are TGTGCCAGCAGGGTGTTCAATGAGCAGTTCTTC. Translating gives CASRVFNEQFF. Using reference TRBV2 and TRBJ2-1 for the parts outside the CDR3, the full variable domain is EPEVTQTPSHQVTQMGQEVILRCVPISNHLYFYWYRQILGQKVEFLVSFYNNEISEKSEIFDDQFSVERPDGSNFTLKIRSTKLEDSAMYFCASRVFNEQFFGPGTRLTVL.

The genes are TRBV7-2 and TRBJ2-5, with D hard to call. The germline V gene encodes CDR1 SGHTA and CDR2 FQGNSA. Trimming took off 2 bases at V and 1 base at J, with 5 bases between the two ends. The CDR3 extends over 13 amino acids. DNA for the CDR3: TGTGCCAGCAGCTTACAGCCCCAAGAGACCCAGTACTTC. The encoded protein is CASSLQPQETQYF.

There are many counts of this clonotype. V usage is TRBV20-1 and J usage is TRBJ2-1; weak D call: TRBD1 (6 bases). The V gene's germline CDR1 is DFQATT and CDR2 SNEGSKA (reference sequence). This CDR3 spans 15 amino acids. The germline V and J ends were trimmed by 4 bases and 7 bases, with 20 bases remaining between them. Here the CDR3 DNA reads TGCAGTGCTATCTCGAGAATTTCAGGGGTTAATGAGCAGTTCTTC. Translating it yields CSAISRISGVNEQFF.

At least ten counts were recorded for this clonotype. The chain recombines TRBV19 with TRBJ2-7; D perhaps matches TRBD1 (6 bases). V lost 1 base and J 0 bases, leaving 10 bases between the germline ends. Germline CDR1 and CDR2: LNHDA and SQIVND (reference sequence). The CDR3 extends over 15 amino acids. Here the CDR3 reads CASSIVGGNSYEQYF. The CDR3 DNA follows: TGTGCCAGTAGTATAGTTGGGGGCAACTCCTACGAGCAGTACTTC.

There are a few counts of this clonotype. V usage is TRBV20-1 and J usage is TRBJ2-5; D might be TRBD1 or TRBD2, each matching 6 bases. V was trimmed by 3 bases and J by 0 bases, leaving 11 bases between them. The germline V gene encodes CDR1 DFQATT and CDR2 SNEGSKA (reference sequence). This CDR3 contains 14 residues. The CDR3 sequence is CSASKGGYQETQYF. The CDR3 DNA follows: TGCAGTGCTAGCAAGGGGGGATACCAAGAGACCCAGTACTTC.

In its sample, this clonotype was seen a few times. The rearrangement joins TRBV10-1 to TRBJ1-1; the D is unclear. Trimming removed 6 bases from V and 3 bases from J, with 20 bases in between. This CDR3 contains 16 residues. Germline-derived CDR1 and CDR2 are WNHNN and SYGVQD (reference sequence). This CDR3 reads CASRPKMGVRDTEAFF. The DNA of the CDR3 is TGCGCCAGCAGACCGAAAATGGGAGTACGGGACACTGAAGCTTTCTTT.

The chain recombines TRBV24-1 with TRBJ1-1; D call uncertain. Trimming left V 3 bases short and J 3 bases short, with 7 bases between. This CDR3 comprises 13 residues. Germline V gene sequence: CDR1 KGHDR, CDR2 SFDVKD. The CDR3 here is CATSDGVYTEAFF. CDR3 nucleotide sequence: TGTGCCACCAGTGATGGGGTATACACTGAAGCTTTCTTT.

This clonotype was seen more than once but under ten times. This chain uses TRBV7-2 with TRBJ2-2; TRBD2 agrees at 12 bases. Germline CDR1 SGHTA, CDR2 FQGNSA. Trimming cost V 5 bases and J 5 bases; bases outside gene matches: 12. There are 18 residues in the CDR3. The CDR3 is CASSPWASGRGGTGELFF. The CDR3 nucleotides read TGTGCCAGCAGCCCGTGGGCTAGCGGGAGGGGTGGAACCGGGGAGCTGTTTTTT.

This clonotype turned up a few times. The chain uses TRBV7-2 and TRBJ2-4, with D maybe TRBD2 (5 bases). The CDR3 contains 13 residues. The germline V gene encodes CDR1 SGHTA and CDR2 FQGNSA. V lost 3 bases and J lost 8, with 11 bases in between. The CDR3 DNA follows: TGTGCCAGCAGCTTCGACGGGGTGGACATTCAGTACTTC. This gives the protein CASSFDGVDIQYF.

The chain carries TRBV6-5 and TRBJ1-1, with a possible D match to TRBD1 (6 bases). Germline V gene lookup returns CDR1 MNHEY and CDR2 SVGAGI. V was trimmed by 8 bases and J by 2 bases, leaving 15 bases between them. The CDR3 consists of 14 residues. The CDR3 loop is CASLPQGVNTEAFF. The CDR3 DNA is TGTGCCAGCCTCCCACAGGGAGTTAACACTGAAGCTTTCTTT.

The table lists this clonotype with a few counts. The chain links TRBV5-1 to TRBJ2-1; TRBD2 aligns across 7 bases. Germline V lookup: CDR1 SGHRS, CDR2 YFSETQ. After removal of 4 bases from V and 6 bases from J, the junction contained 16 bases not matched to a gene. CDR3 length equals 17 residues. Here the CDR3 DNA reads TGCGCCAGCAGCCTCCCGCAATTTGGGAGGGCCTCCAATGAGCAGTTCTTC. This sequence encodes CASSLPQFGRASNEQFF.